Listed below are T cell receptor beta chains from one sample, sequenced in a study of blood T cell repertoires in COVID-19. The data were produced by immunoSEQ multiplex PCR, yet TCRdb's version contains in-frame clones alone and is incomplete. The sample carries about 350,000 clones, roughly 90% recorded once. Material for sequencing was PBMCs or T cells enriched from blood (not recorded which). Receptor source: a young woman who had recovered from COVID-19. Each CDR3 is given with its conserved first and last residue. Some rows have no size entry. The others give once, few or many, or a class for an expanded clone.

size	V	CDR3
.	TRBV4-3	CASSQETGYNEQFF
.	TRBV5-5	CASSLSLLSTSGPEQYF
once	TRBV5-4	CASTTEGRNTEAFF
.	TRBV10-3	CAISEPRQGAYGYTF
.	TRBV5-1	CASSGGLQETQYF
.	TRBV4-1	CASSQVPTGTNQPQHF
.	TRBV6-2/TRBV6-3	CASSNHPDRGDSPLHF
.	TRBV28	CASRGHPFMEQYF
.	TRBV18	CASRLSSGNTIYF
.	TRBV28	CASSLSDRAPDEKLFF
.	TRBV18	CASSLMYQETQYF
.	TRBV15	CATSSQRGGLETQYF
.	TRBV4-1	CASRDPGQGTIGNTIYF
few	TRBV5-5	CASSLVTDHSGNTIYF
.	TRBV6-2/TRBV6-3	CASSRTSGKADTQYF
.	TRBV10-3	CAIKGGGYQETQYF
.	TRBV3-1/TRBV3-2	CASSQRPGIYGYTF
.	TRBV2	CASSEFAGTVDGYTF
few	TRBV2	CASRGQGAATEAFF
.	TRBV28	CASSVQQGYGGYTF
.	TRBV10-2	CASSDSTGATNEKLFF
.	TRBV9	CASSGTADKFYGYTF
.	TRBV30	CAWSDRGFGAFF
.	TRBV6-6	CASGPGTGALGTQYF
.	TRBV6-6	CASSYSGTGEAFF
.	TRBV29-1	CSVVGFAGKKTEAFF
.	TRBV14	CASSQFTAANYGYTF
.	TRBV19	CASSILLGQGTGELFF
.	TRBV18	CASSPSGQETQYF
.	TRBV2	CASSGPGGNSNQPQHF
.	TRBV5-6	CASSHAGLAVGELFF
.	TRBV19	CASSPGGGDNQPQHF
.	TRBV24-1	CATSGLGPGTGVSGANVLTF
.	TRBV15	CATSRVRDRREKLFF
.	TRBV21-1	CAGTSFPSSYEQYF
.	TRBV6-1	CASSGPTGYWGRTEAFF
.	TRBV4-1	CASSPRVNTEAFF
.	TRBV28	CASSPYRARSAEKLFF
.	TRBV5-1	CASSLKLGRGQETQYF
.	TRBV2	CASNRLADSTDTQYF
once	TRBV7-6	CASSLAQGGNSPLHF
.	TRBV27	CASSVRTGTNYEQYF
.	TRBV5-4	CASSLGGRGNTEAFF
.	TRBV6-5	CASCRDRGANYGYTF
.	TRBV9	CASSVGAPGGRKDTQYF
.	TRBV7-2	CASSPDGQNTEAFF
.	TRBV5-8	CASSIGTGSETQYF
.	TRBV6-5	CASSYSGRGAPGELFF
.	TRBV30	CAWGGGGSQPQHF
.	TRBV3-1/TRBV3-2	CASSHLTSGSYNEQFF
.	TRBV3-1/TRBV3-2	CASSQGLGDYNEQFF
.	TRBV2	CASRREAGYGYTF
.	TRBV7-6	CASSPAGGTDTQYF